There are a few counts of the clone carrying this T cell receptor (beta chain). Its antigen is not identified. This sample is drawn from a study of identical twins. Overall study findings and caveats: Researchers reported weaker excess twin sharing in beta out-of-frame sequences. Insertions were reduced in abundant cord blood beta clonotypes but not in memory repertoires. Out-of-frame alpha sequences shared by twins were enriched for low generation probability.

From the 5' RACE reads, TCRdb called clonotypes with MiXCR, one entry per CDR3 protein. The sample includes some 1,700,000 distinct CDR3 sequences, under 35% seen only once; the top ten take around 0.25%. Trimming removed 4 bases at V and 7 bases at J, with 14 bases between. From germline, CDR1 is ENHRY and CDR2 SYGVKD. The CDR3 totals 13 residues. V usage is TRBV10-3 and J usage is TRBJ2-7; the D gene could be TRBD1 or TRBD2 (5 bases each). Material: cord blood. The TCR was taken from a newborn girl in good health. The DNA for the CDR3 is TGTGCCATCAGTGGAGCTGGGTGGGGGGAGCAGTACTTC. Residues: CAISGAGWGEQYF.